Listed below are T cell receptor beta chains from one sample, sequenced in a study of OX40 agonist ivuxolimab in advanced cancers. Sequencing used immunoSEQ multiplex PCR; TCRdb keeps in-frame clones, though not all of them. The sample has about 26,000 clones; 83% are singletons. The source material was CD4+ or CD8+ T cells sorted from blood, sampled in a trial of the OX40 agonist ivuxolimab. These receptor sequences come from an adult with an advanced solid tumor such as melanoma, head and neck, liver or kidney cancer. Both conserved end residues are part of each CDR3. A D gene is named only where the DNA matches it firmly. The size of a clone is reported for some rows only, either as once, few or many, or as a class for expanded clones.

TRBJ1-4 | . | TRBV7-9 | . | CASSLGQATNEKLFF | TGTGCCAGCAGCCTCGGGCAGGCAACGAATGAAAAACTGTTTTTT
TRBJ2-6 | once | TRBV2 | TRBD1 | CASRSRDSWANVLTF | TGTGCCAGCAGGTCTAGGGACAGCTGGGCCAACGTCCTGACTTTC
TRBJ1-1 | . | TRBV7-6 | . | CASSSLGTEAFF | TGTGCCAGCAGCTCGTTGGGCACTGAAGCTTTCTTT
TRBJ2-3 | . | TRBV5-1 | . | CASSSPPSTDTQYF | TGCGCCAGCAGCTCCCCGCCCAGCACAGATACGCAGTATTTT
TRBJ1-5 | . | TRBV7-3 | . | CASSLERRRDQPQHF | TGTGCCAGCAGCTTAGAAAGAAGGAGGGATCAGCCCCAGCATTTT
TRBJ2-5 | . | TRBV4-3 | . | CASSHRTGSGETQYF | TGCGCCAGCAGCCACCGAACAGGGAGCGGAGAGACCCAGTACTTC
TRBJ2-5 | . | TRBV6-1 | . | CASEPGTRETQYF | TGTGCCAGCGAACCGGGGACGAGGGAGACCCAGTACTTC
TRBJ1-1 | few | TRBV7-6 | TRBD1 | CASSSRTGRNTEAFF | TGTGCCAGCAGCTCTCGGACAGGGAGGAACACTGAAGCTTTCTTT
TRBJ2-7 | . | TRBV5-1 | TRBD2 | CASSSGSGGYEQYF | TGCGCCAGCAGCTCCGGTAGCGGGGGCTACGAGCAGTACTTC
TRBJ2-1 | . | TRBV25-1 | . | CASSEWQGWDEQFF | TGTGCCAGCAGTGAATGGCAGGGGTGGGATGAGCAGTTCTTC
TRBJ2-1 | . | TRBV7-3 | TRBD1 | CASSLAAGGAGYNEQFF | TGTGCCAGCAGCTTAGCCGCAGGGGGCGCGGGATACAATGAGCAGTTCTTC
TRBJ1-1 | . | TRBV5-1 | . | CASSPYRDSTEAFF | TGCGCCAGCAGCCCGTACAGGGACTCCACTGAAGCTTTCTTT
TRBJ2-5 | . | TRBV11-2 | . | CASSYWTAQETQYF | TGTGCCAGCAGCTACTGGACGGCTCAAGAGACCCAGTACTTC
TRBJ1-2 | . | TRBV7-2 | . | CASSLFWTEDGYTF | TGTGCCAGCAGCTTATTCTGGACAGAGGATGGCTACACCTTC
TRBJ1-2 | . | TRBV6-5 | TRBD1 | CASSYSSEGGGGYTF | TGTGCCAGCAGTTACTCGTCAGAAGGGGGCGGTGGCTACACCTTC
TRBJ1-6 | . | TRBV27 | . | CASSPDTYNSPLHF | TGTGCCAGCAGTCCGGACACCTATAATTCACCCCTCCACTTT
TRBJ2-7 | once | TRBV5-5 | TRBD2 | CASSLLREGVAGPSYEQYF | TGTGCCAGCAGCCTGCTGAGGGAAGGAGTAGCGGGGCCCTCCTACGAGCAGTACTTC
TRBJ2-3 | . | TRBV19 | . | CASTTGQGRDTQYF | TGTGCCAGTACCACGGGGCAGGGACGGGATACGCAGTATTTT
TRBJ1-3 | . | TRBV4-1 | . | CASSQVYPGLSGNTIYF | TGCGCCAGCAGCCAAGTCTACCCGGGGCTCTCTGGAAACACCATATATTTT
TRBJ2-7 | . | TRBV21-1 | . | CASSTLHGNTGGLEAYEQYF | TGTGCCAGCAGCACGTTACACGGAAATACAGGGGGGTTGGAAGCCTACGAGCAGTACTTC
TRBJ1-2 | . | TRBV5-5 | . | CASSYQGNYGYTF | TGTGCCAGCAGCTACCAGGGGAACTATGGCTACACCTTC
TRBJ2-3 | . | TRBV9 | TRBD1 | CASSPRDRGSDTQYF | TGTGCCAGCAGCCCACGGGACAGGGGTTCAGATACGCAGTATTTT
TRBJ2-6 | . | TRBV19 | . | CASSIGSSGANVLTF | TGTGCCAGTAGTATAGGGAGCTCTGGGGCCAACGTCCTGACTTTC
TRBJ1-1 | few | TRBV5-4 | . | CASSLWDTTEAFF | TGTGCCAGCAGCCTCTGGGACACCACTGAAGCTTTCTTT
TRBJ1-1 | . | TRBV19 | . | CASSDDGWQGREDTEAFF | TGTGCCAGTAGCGACGACGGCTGGCAGGGAAGGGAAGACACTGAAGCTTTCTTT
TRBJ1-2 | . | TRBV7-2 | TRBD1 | CASSLTGGTAYGYTF | TGTGCCAGCAGCCTCACAGGGGGGACTGCCTATGGCTACACCTTC
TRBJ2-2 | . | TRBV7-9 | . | CASSLGRGNTGELFF | TGTGCCAGCAGCTTAGGGCGGGGGAACACCGGGGAGCTGTTTTTT
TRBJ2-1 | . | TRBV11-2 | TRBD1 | CASSSTGQASYNEQFF | TGTGCCAGCAGCTCCACCGGACAGGCCTCCTACAATGAGCAGTTCTTC
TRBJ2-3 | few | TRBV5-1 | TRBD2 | CASSLDGLAGPSDTQYF | TGCGCCAGCAGCTTGGACGGCCTAGCGGGCCCCTCAGATACGCAGTATTTT
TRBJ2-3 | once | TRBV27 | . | CASAPDRGGGTQYF | TGTGCCAGCGCCCCAGACAGGGGCGGGGGTACGCAGTATTTT
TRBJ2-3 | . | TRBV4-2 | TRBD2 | CASSQVAGGRDTQYF | TGTGCCAGCAGCCAAGTTGCGGGGGGAAGGGATACGCAGTATTTT
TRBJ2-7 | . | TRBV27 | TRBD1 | CASSFTGVFYEQYF | TGTGCCAGCAGTTTCACAGGGGTCTTTTACGAGCAGTACTTC
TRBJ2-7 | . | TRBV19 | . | CASRASSSYEQYF | TGTGCCAGCAGGGCCTCCTCCTCATACGAGCAGTACTTC
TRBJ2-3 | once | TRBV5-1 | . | CASSLGYAGASTDTQYF | TGCGCCAGCAGCTTGGGGTATGCGGGGGCAAGCACAGATACGCAGTATTTT
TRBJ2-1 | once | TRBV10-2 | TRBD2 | CASSGSGGPIHEQFF | TGCGCCAGCAGTGGGTCGGGGGGGCCCATTCATGAGCAGTTCTTC
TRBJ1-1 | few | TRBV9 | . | CASSPKGATEAFF | TGTGCCAGCAGCCCCAAAGGGGCCACTGAAGCTTTCTTT
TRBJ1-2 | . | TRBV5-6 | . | CASSPPAKYYGYTF | TGTGCCAGCAGCCCTCCGGCGAAATACTATGGCTACACCTTC
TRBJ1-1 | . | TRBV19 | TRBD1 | CASKDRGLAMNTEAFF | TGTGCCAGTAAAGACAGGGGGCTAGCGATGAACACTGAAGCTTTCTTT
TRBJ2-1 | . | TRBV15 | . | CATEGGGANNEQFF | TGTGCCACCGAAGGAGGAGGCGCAAACAATGAGCAGTTCTTC
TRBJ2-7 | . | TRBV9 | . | CASSVGQGGYEQYF | TGTGCCAGCAGCGTAGGTCAGGGGGGGTACGAGCAGTACTTC
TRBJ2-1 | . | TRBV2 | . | CASIVNEQFF | TGTGCCAGCATCGTGAATGAGCAGTTCTTC
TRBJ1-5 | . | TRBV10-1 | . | CASSEKEGRRPQHF | TGCGCCAGCAGTGAAAAGGAGGGGAGACGGCCCCAGCATTTT
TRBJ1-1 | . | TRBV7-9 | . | CASSPPGNTEAFF | TGTGCCAGCAGCCCACCCGGGAACACTGAAGCTTTCTTT
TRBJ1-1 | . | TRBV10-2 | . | CASSGVGVNTEAFF | TGCGCCAGCAGTGGCGTGGGCGTGAACACTGAAGCTTTCTTT
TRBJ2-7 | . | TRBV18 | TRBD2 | CASSPALAGSRWEQYF | TGTGCCAGCTCACCAGCACTAGCGGGGTCTAGGTGGGAGCAGTACTTC
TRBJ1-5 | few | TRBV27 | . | CASSLGSNQPQHF | TGTGCCAGCAGTTTGGGTAGCAATCAGCCCCAGCATTTT
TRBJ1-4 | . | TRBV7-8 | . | CASSLGRPTNEKLFF | TGTGCCAGCAGCTTAGGTCGCCCAACTAATGAAAAACTGTTTTTT
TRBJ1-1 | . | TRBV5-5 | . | CASSPGAGWDTEAFF | TGTGCCAGCAGCCCTGGGGCGGGGTGGGACACTGAAGCTTTCTTT
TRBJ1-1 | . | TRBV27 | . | CASSAAGTEAFF | TGTGCCAGCAGTGCCGCGGGCACTGAAGCTTTCTTT
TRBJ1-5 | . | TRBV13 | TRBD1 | CASSHKQGPNQPQHF | TGTGCCAGCAGCCATAAACAGGGGCCGAATCAGCCCCAGCATTTT
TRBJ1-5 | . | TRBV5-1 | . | CASSLDQVSSGQPQHF | TGCGCCAGCAGCTTGGATCAGGTCTCTTCGGGTCAGCCCCAGCATTTT
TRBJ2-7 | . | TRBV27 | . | CASSFGQGYEQYF | TGTGCCAGCAGTTTTGGTCAGGGGTACGAGCAGTACTTC
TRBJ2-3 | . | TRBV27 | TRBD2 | CASSWRTSGGTDTQYF | TGTGCCAGCAGTTGGCGGACTAGCGGGGGCACAGATACGCAGTATTTT
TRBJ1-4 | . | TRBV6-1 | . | CASRSPVGQNEKLFF | TGTGCCAGCAGGAGCCCCGTTGGTCAGAATGAAAAACTGTTTTTT